The 24 T cell receptor beta chains below all came from one sample that was sequenced in a study of control samples from healthy donors and cancer patients. The data were produced by immunoSEQ multiplex PCR, yet TCRdb's version contains in-frame clones alone and is incomplete. The sample consists of some 95,000 clones, 92% of them appearing once. The sample was blood. These receptors came from a human donor in good health. The donor label of this sample is uncertain.

The CDR3 here is CASSELTGRNQPQHF. The CDR3 region has the DNA TGTGCCAGCTCCGAATTAACGGGTCGCAATCAGCCCCAGCATTTT. V usage is TRBV18 and J usage is TRBJ1-5; D not certain. CDR1 and CDR2 (germline): KGHSH, LQKENI. The length of the CDR3 is 15 residues. V lost 6 bases and J lost 2, with 14 bases in between. The variable domain in full, completed from reference TRBV18 and TRBJ1-5, reads NAGVMQNPRHLVRRRGQEARLRCSPMKGHSHVYWYRQLPEEGLKFMVYLQKENIIDESGMPKERFSAEFPKEGPSILRIQQVVRGDSAAYFCASSELTGRNQPQHFGDGTRLSIL.

V gene TRBV2 combines with J gene TRBJ1-2, with a weak D call TRBD1 (5 bases). Germline CDR1 and CDR2: SNHLY and FYNNEI. The CDR3 runs 13 residues. V was pared by 7 bases and J by 3 bases, with 12 bases between. The CDR3 nucleotides are TGTGCCAGCAATCCGGGGCGCGACTATGGCTACACCTTC. It codes for CASNPGRDYGYTF.

The chain has TRBV4-1 and TRBJ1-3; tentatively, D is TRBD1 (5 bases). CDR1 is MGHRA, CDR2 YSYEKL, per germline. V was cut by 3 bases and J by 0 bases, with 15 bases left in between. The CDR3 has 17 amino acids. The CDR3, as DNA: TGCGCCAGCAGCCACCTGGGGACTCTAAACTCTGGAAACACCATATATTTT. Translation gives CASSHLGTLNSGNTIYF.

The genes are TRBV11-2 and TRBJ2-7; D not resolved. Germline loops: CDR1 SGHAT, CDR2 FQNNGV. The CDR3 has 11 amino acids. Trimming shortened V by 5 bases and J by 4 bases, and 6 bases separated the two germline ends. CDR3 DNA: TGTGCCAGCAGCCCTCATTACGAGCAGTACTTC. This gives the protein CASSPHYEQYF.

The chain links TRBV27 to TRBJ2-7; D is possibly TRBD1 or TRBD2 (5 bases each). The CDR3 spans 14 residues. CDR1 and CDR2 from the germline V gene are MNHEY and SMNVEV (reference sequence). V lost 7 bases to trimming and J lost 0 bases, with 13 bases between them. CDR3 loop: CASTRDGFSYEQYF. Here the CDR3 DNA reads TGTGCCAGCACTCGGGACGGGTTCTCCTACGAGCAGTACTTC.

The gene calls are TRBV19 and TRBJ2-2, with a possible D match to TRBD1 (6 bases). The V and J ends lost 8 bases and 5 bases respectively, with 15 bases between them. This CDR3 contains 14 residues. Germline V lookup: CDR1 LNHDA, CDR2 SQIVND (reference sequence). The CDR3 here is CASRFTGRTGELFF. In nucleotides, the CDR3 is TGTGCCAGTCGATTCACAGGGCGTACCGGGGAGCTGTTTTTT. The whole variable domain, filled in from reference TRBV19 and TRBJ2-2, reads DGGITQSPKYLFRKEGQNVTLSCEQNLNHDAMYWYRQDPGQGLRLIYYSQIVNDFQKGDIAEGYSVSREKKESFPLTVTSAQKNPTAFYLCASRFTGRTGELFFGEGSRLTVL.

The chain uses TRBV18 and TRBJ2-6, with TRBD1 matching over 9 bases. The CDR3 runs to 18 residues. The V segment lost 0 bases and the J segment 2 bases; nucleotides outside the gene matches: 5. The germline CDR1 and CDR2 sequences are KGHSH and LQKENI. The CDR3 loop is CASSPPGTGKPGANVLTF. As DNA, the CDR3 is TGTGCCAGCTCACCACCCGGGACAGGGAAGCCTGGGGCCAACGTCCTGACTTTC.

The V gene is TRBV7-2, the J gene TRBJ2-3; TRBD2 matches 8 bases. CDR1 SGHTA and CDR2 FQGNSA come from the germline V gene. The CDR3 is 15 residues long. J was trimmed by 5 bases and V by 2 bases; bases with no gene match: 6. The CDR3 region is CASSLTKRGRDTQYF. The CDR3 DNA reads TGTGCCAGCAGCTTAACAAAGCGGGGGCGAGATACGCAGTATTTT. Filled out from reference TRBV7-2 and TRBJ2-3, the complete variable domain reads GAGVSQSPSNKVTEKGKDVELRCDPISGHTALYWYRQSLGQGLEFLIYFQGNSAPDKSGLPSDRFSAERTGGSVSTLTIQRTQQEDSAVYLCASSLTKRGRDTQYFGPGTRLTVL.

J is TRBJ1-2 and V is TRBV2; the match to TRBD1 covers 8 bases. With 3 bases clipped from V and 5 bases from J, the junction kept 8 bases outside the gene matches. The CDR3 is 15 amino acids. Germline-derived CDR1 and CDR2 are SNHLY and FYNNEI. The CDR3 region is CASSDSTGGGYGYTF. The CDR3, as DNA: TGTGCCAGCAGTGATTCCACAGGGGGAGGGTATGGCTACACCTTC.

The rearrangement uses TRBV11-2 and TRBJ1-6, with 7 bases that match TRBD1. This CDR3 has 17 amino acids. The ends lost 5 bases at V and 8 bases at J; junction bases unmatched: 15. CDR1 is SGHAT, CDR2 FQNNGV, per germline. CDR3 amino acids: CASSKSPTGVGDSPLHF. For the CDR3, the DNA is TGTGCCAGCAGCAAAAGCCCTACAGGGGTAGGTGATTCACCCCTCCACTTT.

The chain employs TRBV18 and TRBJ1-1; D is unclear. Germline V gene data show CDR1 as KGHSH and CDR2 as LQKENI. V was cut by 2 bases and J by 4 bases, with 8 bases left in between. The CDR3 totals 13 residues. CDR3 residues: CASSPIKSTEAFF. The CDR3 DNA sequence: TGTGCCAGCTCACCAATCAAGAGCACTGAAGCTTTCTTT. The variable domain in full, completed from reference TRBV18 and TRBJ1-1, reads NAGVMQNPRHLVRRRGQEARLRCSPMKGHSHVYWYRQLPEEGLKFMVYLQKENIIDESGMPKERFSAEFPKEGPSILRIQQVVRGDSAAYFCASSPIKSTEAFFGQGTRLTVV.

The rearrangement links TRBV7-8 to TRBJ1-2, with 11 positions matching TRBD1. The length of the CDR3 is 14 residues. CDR1 is SGHVS and CDR2 is FQNEAQ in the germline V gene. J lost 9 bases, V lost 4 bases, and 7 bases had no gene match. CDR3 sequence reads: CASSWTGGEGSYTF. The CDR3 region has the DNA TGTGCCAGCAGCTGGACAGGGGGCGAGGGTAGCTACACCTTC.

In DNA, the CDR3 is TGCGCCAGCAGCTTGGGGGTCCCGGGACCCTATGGCTACACCTTC. Its protein product is CASSLGVPGPYGYTF. The rearrangement joins TRBV5-1 to TRBJ1-2, with D possibly TRBD1 on 5 matching bases. The CDR3 loop spans 15 amino acids. The germline V gene has CDR1 SGHRS and CDR2 YFSETQ. With 0 bases removed from V and 4 bases from J, the gap between germline ends came to 13 bases.

This clone has a single count. The chain couples TRBV5-1 to TRBJ2-6; the match to TRBD1 covers 10 bases. Germline values: CDR1 SGHRS, CDR2 YFSETQ. The CDR3 contains 16 residues. V was clipped by 5 bases and J by 4 bases; unmatched bases: 6. This CDR3 is CASSWGTGAGANVLTF. The CDR3 nucleotides are TGCGCCAGCAGTTGGGGGACAGGGGCAGGGGCCAACGTCCTGACTTTC.

This clone was recorded once. The chain uses TRBV6-1 and TRBJ2-1, with TRBD2 identical over 13 bases. The length of the CDR3 is 16 residues. Germline trimming cut 1 base from V and 9 bases from J; bases unmatched to any gene: 6. Germline assignment: CDR1 MNHNS and CDR2 SASEGT. The CDR3 here is CASSEVPLAGGLEQFF. The CDR3 region has the DNA TGTGCCAGCAGTGAAGTTCCACTAGCGGGGGGGCTTGAGCAGTTCTTC.

A few counts support this clone. The chain carries TRBV7-2 and TRBJ1-2, with D tentatively TRBD1 (5 bases). The CDR3 covers 15 residues. Germline values: CDR1 SGHTA, CDR2 FQGNSA. V lost 1 base to trimming and J lost 3 bases, with 12 bases between them. CDR3: CASSLDAGPYYGYTF. For the CDR3, the DNA is TGTGCCAGCAGCTTAGATGCGGGACCTTACTATGGCTACACCTTC.

DNA for the CDR3: TGTGCCAGCAGCGTAGCGGAGGGGACCCCATACAATGAGCAGTTCTTC. The encoded protein is CASSVAEGTPYNEQFF. The chain carries TRBV9 and TRBJ2-1; D possibly corresponds to TRBD2 (6 bases). V was trimmed by 0 bases and J by 4 bases, leaving 14 bases between them. This CDR3 has 16 amino acids. CDR1 is SGDLS, CDR2 YYNGEE, per germline.

The chain is built from TRBV7-9 and TRBJ2-3, with unresolved D. Germline CDR1 is SEHNR and CDR2 is FQNEAQ (reference sequence). The germline V and J ends were trimmed by 5 bases and 5 bases, with 8 bases remaining between them. The CDR3 extends over 12 amino acids. CDR3 in amino acids: CASSPPGDTQYF. CDR3 bases: TGTGCCAGCAGCCCCCCAGGAGATACGCAGTATTTT.

The chain recombines TRBV3-1 (or the pseudogene TRBV3-2) with TRBJ1-5, with a possible D match to TRBD1 (5 bases). V shed 0 bases and J shed 6 bases, with 12 bases lying between them. This CDR3 is 15 amino acids long. Germline V gene sequence: CDR1 LGHDT, CDR2 YNNKEL (reference sequence). The CDR3 loop is CASSQDRRVGQPQHF. CDR3 DNA: TGTGCCAGCAGCCAAGATCGCAGGGTAGGTCAGCCCCAGCATTTT.

The DNA of the CDR3 is TGTGCCAGCAGTTTAAGGACAGGGGGGCTTCTACAAGAGACCCAGTACTTC. Amino acid sequence: CASSLRTGGLLQETQYF. The chain links TRBV27 to TRBJ2-5, with TRBD1 matching over 10 bases. CDR3 length equals 17 residues. Germline assignment: CDR1 MNHEY and CDR2 SMNVEV (reference sequence). Germline trimming cut 2 bases from V and 2 bases from J; bases unmatched to any gene: 8.

This chain uses TRBV6-5 with TRBJ1-5; TRBD1 aligns across 10 bases. CDR3 length: 14 amino acids. The V segment lost 2 bases and the J segment 5 bases; nucleotides outside the gene matches: 0. The germline V gene encodes CDR1 MNHEY and CDR2 SVGAGI. CDR3 nucleotide sequence: TGTGCCAGCAGTTACGGACAGGGGGATCAGCCCCAGCATTTT. Translation: CASSYGQGDQPQHF.

The chain combines TRBV29-1 with TRBJ2-5; tentatively, D is TRBD1 (6 bases). V gave up 4 bases and J gave up 5 bases, with 20 bases separating them. The CDR3 length is 15 residues. CDR1 is SQVTM and CDR2 is ANQGSEA in the germline V gene. This chain's CDR3 is CSVGAPQGSGETQYF. The CDR3, as DNA: TGCAGCGTTGGAGCCCCACAGGGATCCGGGGAGACCCAGTACTTC.

The table lists this clone with a few counts. CDR3 in amino acids: CASSLRATEGGYGYTF. CDR3 bases: TGTGCCAGCAGCTTGCGGGCAACAGAAGGGGGTTATGGCTACACCTTC. This chain joins TRBV7-6 and TRBJ1-2; D is possibly TRBD1 (6 bases). CDR1 is SGHVS and CDR2 is FNYEAQ in the germline V gene. The V and J ends lost 3 bases and 5 bases respectively, with 19 bases between them. There are 16 residues in the CDR3.

This clone was picked up one time. The chain couples TRBV6-4 to TRBJ1-4; D is possibly TRBD1 (6 bases). Germline values: CDR1 MRHNA, CDR2 SNTAGT. V lost 6 bases to trimming and J lost 8 bases, with 16 bases between them. The CDR3 loop spans 14 amino acids. The CDR3 loop is CASRARGVGEKLFF. CDR3 nucleotide sequence: TGTGCCAGCAGGGCAAGGGGGGTTGGGGAAAAACTGTTTTTT.